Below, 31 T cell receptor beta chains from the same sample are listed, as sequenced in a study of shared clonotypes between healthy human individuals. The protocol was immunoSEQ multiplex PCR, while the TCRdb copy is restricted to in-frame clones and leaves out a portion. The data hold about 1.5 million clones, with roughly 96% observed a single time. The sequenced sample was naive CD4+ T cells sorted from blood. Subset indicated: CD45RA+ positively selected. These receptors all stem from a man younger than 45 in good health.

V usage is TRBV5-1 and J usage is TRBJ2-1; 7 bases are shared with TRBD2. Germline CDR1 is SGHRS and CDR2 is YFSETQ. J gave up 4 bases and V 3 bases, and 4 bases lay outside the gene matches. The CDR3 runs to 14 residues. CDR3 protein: CASSWEGRYNEQFF. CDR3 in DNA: TGCGCCAGCAGCTGGGAGGGCCGATACAATGAGCAGTTCTTC.

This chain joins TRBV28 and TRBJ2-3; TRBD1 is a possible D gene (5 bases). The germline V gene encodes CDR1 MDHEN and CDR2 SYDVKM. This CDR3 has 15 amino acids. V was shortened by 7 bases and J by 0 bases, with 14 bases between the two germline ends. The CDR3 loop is CASIPGAASTDTQYF. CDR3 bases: TGTGCCAGCATCCCTGGGGCAGCGAGCACAGATACGCAGTATTTT.

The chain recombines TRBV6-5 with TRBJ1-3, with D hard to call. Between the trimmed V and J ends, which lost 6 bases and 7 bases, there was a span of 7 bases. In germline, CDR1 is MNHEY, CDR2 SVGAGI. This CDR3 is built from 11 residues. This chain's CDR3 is CASSTGNTIYF. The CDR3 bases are TGTGCCAGCAGCACGGGGAACACCATATATTTT.

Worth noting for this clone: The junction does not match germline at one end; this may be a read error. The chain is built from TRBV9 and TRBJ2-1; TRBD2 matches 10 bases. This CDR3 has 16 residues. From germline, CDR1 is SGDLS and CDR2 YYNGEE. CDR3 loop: CATSSRLAGELSEQFF. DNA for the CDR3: TGTGCCACCAGCTCCAGGCTAGCGGGAGAGTTAAGTGAGCAGTTCTTC.

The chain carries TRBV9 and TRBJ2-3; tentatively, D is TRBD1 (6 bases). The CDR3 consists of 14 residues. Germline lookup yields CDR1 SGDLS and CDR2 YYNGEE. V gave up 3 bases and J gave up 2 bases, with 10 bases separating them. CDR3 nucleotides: TGTGCCAGCAGCGCCGGACAGCCCACAGATACGCAGTATTTT. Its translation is CASSAGQPTDTQYF.

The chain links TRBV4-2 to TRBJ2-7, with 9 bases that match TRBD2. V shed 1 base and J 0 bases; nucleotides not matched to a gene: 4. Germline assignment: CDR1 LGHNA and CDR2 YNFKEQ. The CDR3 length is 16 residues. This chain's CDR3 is CASSQVVAGDSYEQYF. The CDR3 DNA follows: TGTGCCAGCAGCCAAGTAGTAGCGGGAGACTCCTACGAGCAGTACTTC.

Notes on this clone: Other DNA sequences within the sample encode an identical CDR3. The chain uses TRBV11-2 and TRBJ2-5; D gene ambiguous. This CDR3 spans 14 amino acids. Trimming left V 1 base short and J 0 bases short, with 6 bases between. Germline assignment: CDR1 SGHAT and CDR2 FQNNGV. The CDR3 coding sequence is TGTGCCAGCAGCTTAGGCGCGTACCAAGAGACCCAGTACTTC. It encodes CASSLGAYQETQYF.

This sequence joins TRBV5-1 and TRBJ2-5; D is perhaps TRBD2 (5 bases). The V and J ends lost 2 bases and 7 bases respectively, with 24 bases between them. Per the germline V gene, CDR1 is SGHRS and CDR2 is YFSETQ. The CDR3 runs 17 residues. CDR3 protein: CASSFAEGGSSLGTQYF. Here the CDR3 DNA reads TGCGCCAGCAGCTTCGCCGAGGGTGGCTCCAGCCTCGGGACCCAGTACTTC. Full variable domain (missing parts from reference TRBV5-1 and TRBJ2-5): KAGVTQTPRYLIKTRGQQVTLSCSPISGHRSVSWYQQTPGQGLQFLFEYFSETQRNKGNFPGRFSGRQFSNSRSEMNVSTLELGDSALYLCASSFAEGGSSLGTQYFGPGTRLLVL.

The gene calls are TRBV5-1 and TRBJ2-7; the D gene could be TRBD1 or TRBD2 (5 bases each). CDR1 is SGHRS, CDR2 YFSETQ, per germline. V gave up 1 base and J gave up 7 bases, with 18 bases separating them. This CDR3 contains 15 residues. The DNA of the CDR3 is TGCGCCAGCAGCTTGACTGGAAATAGGGGCGGGGAGCAGTACTTC. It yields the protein CASSLTGNRGGEQYF.

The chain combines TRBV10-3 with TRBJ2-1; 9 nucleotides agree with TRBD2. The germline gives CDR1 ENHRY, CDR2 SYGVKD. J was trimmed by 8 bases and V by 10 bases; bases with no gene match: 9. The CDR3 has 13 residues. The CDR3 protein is CATLAGVRDEQFF. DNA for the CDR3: TGTGCCACCTTAGCGGGAGTAAGGGATGAGCAGTTCTTC.

The CDR3 bases are TGTGCCACCAGCAGGCGACCAGGGGGTGTGGACACTGAAGCTTTCTTT. The encoded protein is CATSRRPGGVDTEAFF. The chain combines TRBV15 with TRBJ1-1, with 7 bases lining up with TRBD1. This CDR3 region has 16 residues. With 3 bases clipped from V and 3 bases from J, the junction kept 10 bases outside the gene matches. The V gene's germline CDR1 is LNHNV and CDR2 YYDKDF (reference sequence). The variable domain in full, with the rest retrieved from reference TRBV15 and TRBJ1-1, is DAMVIQNPRYQVTQFGKPVTLSCSQTLNHNVMYWYQQKSSQAPKLLFHYYDKDFNNEADTPDNFQSRRPNTSFCFLDIRSPGLGDTAMYLCATSRRPGGVDTEAFFGQGTRLTVV.

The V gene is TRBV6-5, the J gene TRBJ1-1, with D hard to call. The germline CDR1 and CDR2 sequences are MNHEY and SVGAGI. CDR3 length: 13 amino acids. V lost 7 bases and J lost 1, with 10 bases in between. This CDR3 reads CASMRGRNTEAFF. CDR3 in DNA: TGTGCCAGCATGCGTGGTCGGAACACTGAAGCTTTCTTT.

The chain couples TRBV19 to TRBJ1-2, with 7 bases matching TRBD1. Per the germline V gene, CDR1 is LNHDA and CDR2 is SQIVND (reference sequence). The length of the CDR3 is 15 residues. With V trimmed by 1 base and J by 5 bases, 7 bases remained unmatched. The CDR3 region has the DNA TGTGCCAGTAGTATAGTCGCCGGACAGGAGTATGGCTACACCTTC. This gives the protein CASSIVAGQEYGYTF.

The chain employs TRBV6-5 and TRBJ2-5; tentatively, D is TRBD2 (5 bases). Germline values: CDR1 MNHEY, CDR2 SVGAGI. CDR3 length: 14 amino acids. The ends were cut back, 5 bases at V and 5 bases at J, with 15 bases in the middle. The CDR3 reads CASSRELAQETQYF. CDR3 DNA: TGTGCCAGCAGTAGAGAGCTAGCACAGGAGACCCAGTACTTC.

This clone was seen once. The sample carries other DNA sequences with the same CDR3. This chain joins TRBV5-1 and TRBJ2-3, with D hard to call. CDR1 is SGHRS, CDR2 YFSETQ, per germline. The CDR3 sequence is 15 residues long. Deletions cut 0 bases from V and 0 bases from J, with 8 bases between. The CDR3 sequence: CASSLVPGSTDTQYF. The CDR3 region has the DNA TGCGCCAGCAGCTTGGTTCCGGGTAGCACAGATACGCAGTATTTT.

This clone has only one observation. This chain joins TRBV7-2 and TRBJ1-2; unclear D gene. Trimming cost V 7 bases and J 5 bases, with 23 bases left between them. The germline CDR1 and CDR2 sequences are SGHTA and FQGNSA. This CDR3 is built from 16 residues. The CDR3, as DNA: TGTGCCAGCACCCGCAGAATAGGGTCATCCTCTTATGGCTACACCTTC. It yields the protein CASTRRIGSSSYGYTF.

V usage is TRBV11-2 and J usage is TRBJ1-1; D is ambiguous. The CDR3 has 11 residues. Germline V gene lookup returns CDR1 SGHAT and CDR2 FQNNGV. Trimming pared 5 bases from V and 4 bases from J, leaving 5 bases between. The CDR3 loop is CASSPVTEAFF. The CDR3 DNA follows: TGTGCCAGCAGCCCGGTCACTGAAGCTTTCTTT.

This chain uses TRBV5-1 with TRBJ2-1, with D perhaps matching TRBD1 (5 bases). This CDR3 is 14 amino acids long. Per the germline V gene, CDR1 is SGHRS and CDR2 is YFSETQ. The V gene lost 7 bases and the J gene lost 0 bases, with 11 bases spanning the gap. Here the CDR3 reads CASVDTPSYNEQFF. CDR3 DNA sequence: TGCGCCAGCGTGGACACTCCCTCCTACAATGAGCAGTTCTTC.

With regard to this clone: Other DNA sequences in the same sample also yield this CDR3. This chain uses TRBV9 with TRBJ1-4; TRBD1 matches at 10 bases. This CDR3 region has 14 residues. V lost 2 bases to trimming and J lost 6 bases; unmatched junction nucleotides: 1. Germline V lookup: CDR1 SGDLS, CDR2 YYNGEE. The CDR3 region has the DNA TGTGCCAGCAGCGTCGGACAGGGGGATGAAAAACTGTTTTTT. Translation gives CASSVGQGDEKLFF.

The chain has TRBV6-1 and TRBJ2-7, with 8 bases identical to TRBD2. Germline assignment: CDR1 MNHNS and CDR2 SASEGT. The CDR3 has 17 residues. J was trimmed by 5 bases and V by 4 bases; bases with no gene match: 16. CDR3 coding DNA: TGTGCCAGCAGTGGGGTGCTAGCGGGCCCCTTCGAGGACGAGCAGTACTTC. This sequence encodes CASSGVLAGPFEDEQYF.

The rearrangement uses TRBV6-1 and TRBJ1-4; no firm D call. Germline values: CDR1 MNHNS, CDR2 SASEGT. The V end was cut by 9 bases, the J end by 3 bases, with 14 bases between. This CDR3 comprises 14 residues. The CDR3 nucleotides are TGTGCCAGTCGCGATCGAGAACCTAATGAAAAACTGTTTTTT. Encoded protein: CASRDREPNEKLFF.

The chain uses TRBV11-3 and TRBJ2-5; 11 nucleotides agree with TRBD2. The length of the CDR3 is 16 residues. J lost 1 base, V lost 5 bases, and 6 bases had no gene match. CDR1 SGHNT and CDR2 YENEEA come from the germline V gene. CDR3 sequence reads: CASSTGTSGIQETQYF. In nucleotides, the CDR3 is TGTGCCAGCAGCACCGGGACTAGCGGAATCCAAGAGACCCAGTACTTC.

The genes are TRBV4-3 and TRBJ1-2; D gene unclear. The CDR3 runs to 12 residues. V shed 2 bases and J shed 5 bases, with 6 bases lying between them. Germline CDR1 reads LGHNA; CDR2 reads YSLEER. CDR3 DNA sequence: TGCGCCAGCAGCCAACAGGAGTATGGCTACACCTTC. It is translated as CASSQQEYGYTF.

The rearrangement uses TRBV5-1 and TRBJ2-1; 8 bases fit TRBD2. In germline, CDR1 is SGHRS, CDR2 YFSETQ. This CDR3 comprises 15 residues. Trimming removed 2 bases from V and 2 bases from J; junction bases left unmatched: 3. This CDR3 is CASSLAGVAYNEQFF. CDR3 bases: TGCGCCAGCAGCTTAGCGGGAGTTGCCTACAATGAGCAGTTCTTC. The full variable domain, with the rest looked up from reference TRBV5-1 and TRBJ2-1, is KAGVTQTPRYLIKTRGQQVTLSCSPISGHRSVSWYQQTPGQGLQFLFEYFSETQRNKGNFPGRFSGRQFSNSRSEMNVSTLELGDSALYLCASSLAGVAYNEQFFGPGTRLTVL.

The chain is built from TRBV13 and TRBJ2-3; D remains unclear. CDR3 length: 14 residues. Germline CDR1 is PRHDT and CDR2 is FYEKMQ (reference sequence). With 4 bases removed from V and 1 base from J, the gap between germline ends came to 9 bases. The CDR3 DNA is TGTGCCAGCAGCTCGACGCGGCGCACAGATACGCAGTATTTT. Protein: CASSSTRRTDTQYF.

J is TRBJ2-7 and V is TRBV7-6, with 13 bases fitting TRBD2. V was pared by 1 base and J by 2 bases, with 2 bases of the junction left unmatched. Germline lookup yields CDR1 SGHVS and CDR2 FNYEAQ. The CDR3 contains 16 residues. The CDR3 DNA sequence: TGTGCCAGCAGCTTAGGGACTAGCGGGGGAACCTACGAGCAGTACTTC. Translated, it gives CASSLGTSGGTYEQYF.

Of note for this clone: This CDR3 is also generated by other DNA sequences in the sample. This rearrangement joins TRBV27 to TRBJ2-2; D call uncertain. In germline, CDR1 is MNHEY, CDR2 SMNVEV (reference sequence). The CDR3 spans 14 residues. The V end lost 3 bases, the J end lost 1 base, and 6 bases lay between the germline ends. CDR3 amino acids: CASSFLQNTGELFF. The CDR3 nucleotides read TGTGCCAGCAGTTTTCTACAGAACACCGGGGAGCTGTTTTTT.

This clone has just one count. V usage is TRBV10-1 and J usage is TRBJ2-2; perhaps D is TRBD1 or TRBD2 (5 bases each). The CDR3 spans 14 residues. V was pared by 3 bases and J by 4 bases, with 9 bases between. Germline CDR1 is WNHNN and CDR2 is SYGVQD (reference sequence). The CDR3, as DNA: TGCGCCAGCAGTGAATTAGGGACCACCGGGGAGCTGTTTTTT. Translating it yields CASSELGTTGELFF.

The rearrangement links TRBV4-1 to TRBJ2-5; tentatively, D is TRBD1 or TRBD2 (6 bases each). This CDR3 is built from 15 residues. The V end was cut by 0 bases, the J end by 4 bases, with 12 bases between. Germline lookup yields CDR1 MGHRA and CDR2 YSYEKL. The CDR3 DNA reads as TGCGCCAGCAGCCAAGATTCTGGAGGGGGAGAGACCCAGTACTTC. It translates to CASSQDSGGGETQYF.

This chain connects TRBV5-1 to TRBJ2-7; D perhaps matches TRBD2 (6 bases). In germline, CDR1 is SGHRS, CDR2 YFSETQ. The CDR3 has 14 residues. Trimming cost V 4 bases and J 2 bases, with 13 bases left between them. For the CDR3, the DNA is TGCGCCAGCAGCCTCCGACTAGAGGCCTACGAGCAGTACTTC. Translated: CASSLRLEAYEQYF.

The CDR3 DNA follows: TGTGCCAGCAGAAAAACAGGGGGAGGTAGGGAAAAACTGTTTTTT. As protein: CASRKTGGGREKLFF. This rearrangement joins TRBV27 to TRBJ1-4, with TRBD1 identical over 8 bases. CDR1 and CDR2 from the germline V gene are MNHEY and SMNVEV (reference sequence). The CDR3 runs 15 residues. The V segment lost 6 bases and the J segment 8 bases; nucleotides outside the gene matches: 11.